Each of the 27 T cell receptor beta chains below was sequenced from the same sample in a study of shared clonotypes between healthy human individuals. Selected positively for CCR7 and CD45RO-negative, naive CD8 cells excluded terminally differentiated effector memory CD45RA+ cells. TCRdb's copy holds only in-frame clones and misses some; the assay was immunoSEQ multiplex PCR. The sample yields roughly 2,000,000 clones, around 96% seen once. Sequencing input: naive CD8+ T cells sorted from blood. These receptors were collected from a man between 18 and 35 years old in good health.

CDR3 DNA: TGTGCCAGCGCAAGGGGGCTAGATACGCAGTATTTT. It is translated as CASARGLDTQYF. V is TRBV6-6 and J is TRBJ2-3, with TRBD1 identical over 7 bases. V dropped 8 bases and J dropped 5; count of bases not matched to a gene: 4. The CDR3 consists of 12 residues. From germline, CDR1 is MNHNY and CDR2 SVGAGI (reference sequence).

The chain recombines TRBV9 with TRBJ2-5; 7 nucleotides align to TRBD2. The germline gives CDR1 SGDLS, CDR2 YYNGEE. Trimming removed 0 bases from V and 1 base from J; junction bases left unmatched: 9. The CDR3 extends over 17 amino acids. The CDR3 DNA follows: TGTGCCAGCAGCGTAGGGACTAGTCTTATCGGCCAAGAGACCCAGTACTTC. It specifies CASSVGTSLIGQETQYF.

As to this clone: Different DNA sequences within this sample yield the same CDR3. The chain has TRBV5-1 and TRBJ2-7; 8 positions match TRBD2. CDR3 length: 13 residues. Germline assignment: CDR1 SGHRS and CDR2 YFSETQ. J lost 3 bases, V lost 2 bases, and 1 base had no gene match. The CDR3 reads CASSFTSGYEQYF. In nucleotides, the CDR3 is TGCGCCAGCAGCTTCACTAGCGGCTACGAGCAGTACTTC.

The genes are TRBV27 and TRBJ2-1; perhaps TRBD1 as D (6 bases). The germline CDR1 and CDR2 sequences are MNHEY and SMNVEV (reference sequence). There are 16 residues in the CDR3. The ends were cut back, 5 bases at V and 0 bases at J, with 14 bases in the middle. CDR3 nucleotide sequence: TGTGCCAGCAGTGGTCAGGGGTCCCCCTCCTACAATGAGCAGTTCTTC. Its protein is CASSGQGSPSYNEQFF.

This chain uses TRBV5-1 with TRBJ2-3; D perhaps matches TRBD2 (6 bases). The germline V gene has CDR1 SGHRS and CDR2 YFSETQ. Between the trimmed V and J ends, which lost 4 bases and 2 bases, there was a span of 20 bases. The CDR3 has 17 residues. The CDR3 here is CASSPKHGGTDTDTQYF. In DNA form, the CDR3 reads TGCGCCAGCAGCCCAAAACACGGGGGTACTGACACAGATACGCAGTATTTT.

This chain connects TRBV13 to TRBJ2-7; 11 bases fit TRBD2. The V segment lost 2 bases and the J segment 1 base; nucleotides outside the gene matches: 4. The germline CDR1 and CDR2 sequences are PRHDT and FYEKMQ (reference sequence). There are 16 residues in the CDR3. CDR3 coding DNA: TGTGCCAGCAGCTTATGGGGGACTAGCGGATCCTACGAGCAGTACTTC. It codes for CASSLWGTSGSYEQYF.

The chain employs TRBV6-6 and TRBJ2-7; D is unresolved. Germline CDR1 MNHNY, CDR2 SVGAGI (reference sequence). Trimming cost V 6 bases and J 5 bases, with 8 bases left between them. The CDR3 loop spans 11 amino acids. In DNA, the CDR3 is TGTGCCAGCAGAACCGGGCACGAGCAGTACTTC. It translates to CASRTGHEQYF.

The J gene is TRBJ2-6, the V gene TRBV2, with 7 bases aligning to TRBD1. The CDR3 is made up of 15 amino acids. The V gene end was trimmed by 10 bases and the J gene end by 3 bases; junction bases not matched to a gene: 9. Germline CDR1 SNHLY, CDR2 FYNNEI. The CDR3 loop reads CATQTGLSGANVLTF. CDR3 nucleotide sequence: TGTGCCACCCAGACAGGGTTGAGTGGGGCCAACGTCCTGACTTTC.

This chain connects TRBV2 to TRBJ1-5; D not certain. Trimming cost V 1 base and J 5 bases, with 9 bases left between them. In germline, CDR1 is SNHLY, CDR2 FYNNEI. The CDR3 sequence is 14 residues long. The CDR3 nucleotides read TGTGCCAGCAGTGAAGGGCCGTTAGATCAGCCCCAGCATTTT. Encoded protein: CASSEGPLDQPQHF.

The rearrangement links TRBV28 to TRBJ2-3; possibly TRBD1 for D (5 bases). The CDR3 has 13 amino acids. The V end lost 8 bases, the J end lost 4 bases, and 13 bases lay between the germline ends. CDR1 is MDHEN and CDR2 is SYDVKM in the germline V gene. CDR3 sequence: CASFTGGADTQYF. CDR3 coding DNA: TGTGCCAGCTTTACAGGCGGCGCAGATACGCAGTATTTT. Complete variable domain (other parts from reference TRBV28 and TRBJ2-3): DVKVTQSSRYLVKRTGEKVFLECVQDMDHENMFWYRQDPGLGLRLIYFSYDVKMKEKGDIPEGYSVSREKKERFSLILESASTNQTSMYLCASFTGGADTQYFGPGTRLTVL.

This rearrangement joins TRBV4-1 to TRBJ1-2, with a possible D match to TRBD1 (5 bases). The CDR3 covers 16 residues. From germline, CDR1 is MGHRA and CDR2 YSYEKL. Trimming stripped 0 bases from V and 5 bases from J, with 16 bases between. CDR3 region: CASSQEQALVKYGYTF. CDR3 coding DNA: TGCGCCAGCAGCCAAGAACAGGCACTCGTAAAATATGGCTACACCTTC.

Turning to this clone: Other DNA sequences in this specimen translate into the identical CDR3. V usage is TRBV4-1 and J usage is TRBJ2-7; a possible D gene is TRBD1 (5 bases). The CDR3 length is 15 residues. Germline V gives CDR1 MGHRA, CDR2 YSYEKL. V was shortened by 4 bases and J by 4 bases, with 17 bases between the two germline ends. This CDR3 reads CASSPRQGVSYEQYF. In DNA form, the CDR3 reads TGCGCCAGCAGCCCTCGCCAGGGCGTATCGTACGAGCAGTACTTC.

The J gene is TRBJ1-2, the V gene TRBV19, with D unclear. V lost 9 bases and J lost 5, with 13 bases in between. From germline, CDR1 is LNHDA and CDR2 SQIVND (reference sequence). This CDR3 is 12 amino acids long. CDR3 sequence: CASIAAGYGYTF. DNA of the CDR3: TGTGCCAGCATCGCGGCGGGGTATGGCTACACCTTC. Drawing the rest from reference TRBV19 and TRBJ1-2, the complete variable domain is DGGITQSPKYLFRKEGQNVTLSCEQNLNHDAMYWYRQDPGQGLRLIYYSQIVNDFQKGDIAEGYSVSREKKESFPLTVTSAQKNPTAFYLCASIAAGYGYTFGSGTRLTVV.

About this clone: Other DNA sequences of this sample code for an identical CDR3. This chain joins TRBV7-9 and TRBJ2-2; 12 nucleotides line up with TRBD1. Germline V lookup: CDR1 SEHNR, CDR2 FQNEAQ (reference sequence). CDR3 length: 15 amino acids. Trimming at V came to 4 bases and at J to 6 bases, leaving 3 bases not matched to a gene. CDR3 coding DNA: TGTGCCAGCAGCTCGGGACAGGGGGCTCCCGGGGAGCTGTTTTTT. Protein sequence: CASSSGQGAPGELFF.

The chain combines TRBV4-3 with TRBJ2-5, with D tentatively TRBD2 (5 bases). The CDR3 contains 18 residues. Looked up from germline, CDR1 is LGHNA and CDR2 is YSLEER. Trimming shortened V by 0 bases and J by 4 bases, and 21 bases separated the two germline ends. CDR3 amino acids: CASSQELDGEGTGETQYF. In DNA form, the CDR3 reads TGCGCCAGCAGCCAAGAGTTGGATGGTGAGGGAACGGGAGAGACCCAGTACTTC.

The CDR3 bases are TGTGCCAGCAGCTTAAACGGACTAGCGATCAATGAGCAGTTCTTC. It translates to CASSLNGLAINEQFF. This chain joins TRBV7-3 and TRBJ2-1, with TRBD2 matching 9 bases. The CDR3 has 15 amino acids. J gave up 6 bases and V 1 base, and 4 bases lay outside the gene matches. CDR1 and CDR2 (germline): SGHTA, FQGTGA.

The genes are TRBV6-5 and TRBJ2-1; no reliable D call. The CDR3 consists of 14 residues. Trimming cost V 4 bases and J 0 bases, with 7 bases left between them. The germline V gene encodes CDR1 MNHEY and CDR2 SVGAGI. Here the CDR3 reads CASSSARSYNEQFF. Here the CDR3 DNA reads TGTGCCAGCAGTTCCGCCCGCTCCTACAATGAGCAGTTCTTC.

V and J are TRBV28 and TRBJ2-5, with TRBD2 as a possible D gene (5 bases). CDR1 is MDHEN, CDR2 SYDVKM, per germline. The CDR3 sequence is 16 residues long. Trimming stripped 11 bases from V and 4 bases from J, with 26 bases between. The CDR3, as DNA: TGTGCCTCCCAGCAGGTACTAGTCGGGGTCGCAGAGACCCAGTACTTC. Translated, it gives CASQQVLVGVAETQYF.

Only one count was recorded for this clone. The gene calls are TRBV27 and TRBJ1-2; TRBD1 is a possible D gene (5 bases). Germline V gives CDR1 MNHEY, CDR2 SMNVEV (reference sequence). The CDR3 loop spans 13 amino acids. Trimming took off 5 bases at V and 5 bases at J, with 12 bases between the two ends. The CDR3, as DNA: TGTGCCAGCAGTATAGGGGCAGGGTATGGCTACACCTTC. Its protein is CASSIGAGYGYTF.

CDR3 DNA sequence: TGCGCCAGCAGTGAGTCTAAATTAGCGGGGGTCAATGAGCAGTTCTTC. It specifies CASSESKLAGVNEQFF. V and J are TRBV10-2 and TRBJ2-1; 9 bases are a match to TRBD2. Trimming took 0 bases from V and 6 from J; bases not matched to a gene: 6. The CDR3 consists of 16 residues. Germline V gives CDR1 WSHSY, CDR2 SAAADI.

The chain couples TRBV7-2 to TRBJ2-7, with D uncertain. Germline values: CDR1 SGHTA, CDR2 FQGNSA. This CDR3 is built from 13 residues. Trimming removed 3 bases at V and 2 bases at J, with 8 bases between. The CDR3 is CASSFSVTYEQYF. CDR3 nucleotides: TGTGCCAGCAGCTTCAGCGTTACCTACGAGCAGTACTTC.

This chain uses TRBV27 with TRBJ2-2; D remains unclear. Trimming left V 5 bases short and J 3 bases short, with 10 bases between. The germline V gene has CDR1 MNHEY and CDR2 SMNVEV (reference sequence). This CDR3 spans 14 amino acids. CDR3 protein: CASSLLRDTGELFF. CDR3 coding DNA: TGTGCCAGCAGTCTATTACGGGACACCGGGGAGCTGTTTTTT.

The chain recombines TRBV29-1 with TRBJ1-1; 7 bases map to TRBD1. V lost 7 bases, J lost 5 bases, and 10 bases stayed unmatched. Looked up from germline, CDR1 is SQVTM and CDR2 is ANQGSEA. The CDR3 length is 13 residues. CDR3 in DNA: TGCAGCGGTTACAGGGGCGAAGGGACTGAAGCTTTCTTT. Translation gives CSGYRGEGTEAFF.

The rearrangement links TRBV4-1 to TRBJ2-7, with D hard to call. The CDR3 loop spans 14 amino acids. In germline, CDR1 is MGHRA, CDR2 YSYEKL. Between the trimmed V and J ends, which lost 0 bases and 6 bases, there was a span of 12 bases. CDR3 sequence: CASSQDAAPGEQYF. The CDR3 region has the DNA TGCGCCAGCAGCCAAGATGCGGCTCCCGGCGAGCAGTACTTC.

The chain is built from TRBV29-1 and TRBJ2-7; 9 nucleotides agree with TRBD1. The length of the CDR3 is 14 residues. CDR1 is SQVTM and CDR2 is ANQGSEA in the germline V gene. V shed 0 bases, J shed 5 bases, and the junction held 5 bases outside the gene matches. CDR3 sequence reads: CSVEEGQGIHEQYF. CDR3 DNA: TGCAGCGTTGAAGAGGGACAGGGAATCCACGAGCAGTACTTC.

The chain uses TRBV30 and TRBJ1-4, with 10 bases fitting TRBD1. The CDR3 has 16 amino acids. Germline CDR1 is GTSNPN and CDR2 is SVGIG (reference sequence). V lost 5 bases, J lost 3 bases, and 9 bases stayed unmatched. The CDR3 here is CAWGTGTGAPNEKLFF. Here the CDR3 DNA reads TGTGCCTGGGGAACCGGGACAGGGGCCCCTAATGAAAAACTGTTTTTT.

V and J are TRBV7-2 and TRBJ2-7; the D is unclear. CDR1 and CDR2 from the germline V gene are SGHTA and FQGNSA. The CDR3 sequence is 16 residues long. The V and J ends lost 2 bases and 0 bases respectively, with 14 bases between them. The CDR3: CASSLRHTVSSYEQYF. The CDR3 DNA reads TGTGCCAGCAGCTTACGTCACACGGTGAGCTCCTACGAGCAGTACTTC.